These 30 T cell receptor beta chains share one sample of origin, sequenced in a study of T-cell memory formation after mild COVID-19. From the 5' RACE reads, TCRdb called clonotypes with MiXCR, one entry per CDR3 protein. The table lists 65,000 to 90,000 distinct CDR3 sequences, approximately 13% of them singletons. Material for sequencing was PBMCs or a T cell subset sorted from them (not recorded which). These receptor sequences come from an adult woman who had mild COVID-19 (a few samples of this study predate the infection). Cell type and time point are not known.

This CDR3 reads CASSLEKKGRNTEAFF. CDR3 DNA sequence: TGTGCCAGCAGCTTGGAGAAAAAGGGAAGGAACACTGAAGCTTTCTTT. V is TRBV5-8 and J is TRBJ1-1; D is unresolved. CDR1 SGHTS and CDR2 YDEGEE come from the germline V gene. V lost 0 bases, J lost 1 base, and 13 bases lay in between. There are 16 residues in the CDR3.

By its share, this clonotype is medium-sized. The CDR3 region has the DNA TGTGCCACCAGCAGAGATCAAGCGGGGGGCCCGAACACCGGGGAGCTGTTTTTT. This codes for CATSRDQAGGPNTGELFF. This sequence joins TRBV15 and TRBJ2-2, with 9 bases that match TRBD2. The germline V gene has CDR1 LNHNV and CDR2 YYDKDF (reference sequence). The J segment lost 0 bases and the V segment lost 0 bases, leaving 5 bases of the junction unmatched. The CDR3 is 18 amino acids. Combining the CDR3 with reference TRBV15 and TRBJ2-2 gives the whole variable domain DAMVIQNPRYQVTQFGKPVTLSCSQTLNHNVMYWYQQKSSQAPKLLFHYYDKDFNNEADTPDNFQSRRPNTSFCFLDIRSPGLGDTAMYLCATSRDQAGGPNTGELFFGEGSRLTVL.

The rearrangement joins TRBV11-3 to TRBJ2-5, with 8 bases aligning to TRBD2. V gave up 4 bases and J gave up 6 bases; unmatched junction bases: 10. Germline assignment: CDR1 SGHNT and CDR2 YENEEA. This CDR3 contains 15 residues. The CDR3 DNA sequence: TGTGCCAGCAGCTGGACGGGGGGGCCCCAGCAGACCCAGTACTTC. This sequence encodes CASSWTGGPQQTQYF.

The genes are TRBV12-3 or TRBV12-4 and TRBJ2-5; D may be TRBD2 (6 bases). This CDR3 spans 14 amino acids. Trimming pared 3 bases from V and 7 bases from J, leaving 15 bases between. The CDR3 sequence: CASSFRRDGGTQYF. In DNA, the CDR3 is TGTGCCAGCAGTTTTAGAAGAGACGGGGGGACCCAGTACTTC.

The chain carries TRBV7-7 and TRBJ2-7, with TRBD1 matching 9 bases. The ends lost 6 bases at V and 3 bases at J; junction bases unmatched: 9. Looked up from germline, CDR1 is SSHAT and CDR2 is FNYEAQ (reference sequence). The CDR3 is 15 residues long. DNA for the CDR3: TGTGCCAGCAGTGAGGGGACAGGGATTTACTACGAGCAGTACTTC. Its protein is CASSEGTGIYYEQYF.

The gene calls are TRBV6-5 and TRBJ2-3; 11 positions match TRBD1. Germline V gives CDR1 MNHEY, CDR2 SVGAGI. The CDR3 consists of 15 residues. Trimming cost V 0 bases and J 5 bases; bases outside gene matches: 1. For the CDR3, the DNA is TGTGCCAGCAGTTACTCGGGACAGGGGGGAGATACGCAGTATTTT. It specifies CASSYSGQGGDTQYF.

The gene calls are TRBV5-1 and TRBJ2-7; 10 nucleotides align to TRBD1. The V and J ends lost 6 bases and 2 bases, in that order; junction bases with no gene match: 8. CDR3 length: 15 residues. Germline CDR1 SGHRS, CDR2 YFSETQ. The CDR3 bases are TGCGCCAGCACCGACCCGGGACAGGGGACCTACGAGCAGTACTTC. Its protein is CASTDPGQGTYEQYF.

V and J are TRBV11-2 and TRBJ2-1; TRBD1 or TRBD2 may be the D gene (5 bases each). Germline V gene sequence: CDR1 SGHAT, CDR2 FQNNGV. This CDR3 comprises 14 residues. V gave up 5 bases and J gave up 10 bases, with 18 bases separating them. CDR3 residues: CASSEGLQGNEQFF. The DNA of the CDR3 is TGTGCCAGCAGCGAGGGCCTCCAGGGCAACGAGCAGTTCTTC.

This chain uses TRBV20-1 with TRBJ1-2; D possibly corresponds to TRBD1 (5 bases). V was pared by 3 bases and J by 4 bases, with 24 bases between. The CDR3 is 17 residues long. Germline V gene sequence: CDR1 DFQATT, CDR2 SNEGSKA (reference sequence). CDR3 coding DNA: TGCAGTGCTAGGTCCCAGCAGGGAGCATCACGGCTCTATGGCTACACCTTC. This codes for CSARSQQGASRLYGYTF.

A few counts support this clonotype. The CDR3 DNA is TGCGCCAGCTGGGGGCAGGAAAACGAGCAGTACTTC. Its translation is CASWGQENEQYF. The rearrangement joins TRBV5-1 to TRBJ2-7; D might be TRBD1 (6 bases). Looked up from germline, CDR1 is SGHRS and CDR2 is YFSETQ. The V and J ends lost 7 bases and 5 bases respectively, with 13 bases between them. The CDR3 contains 12 residues.

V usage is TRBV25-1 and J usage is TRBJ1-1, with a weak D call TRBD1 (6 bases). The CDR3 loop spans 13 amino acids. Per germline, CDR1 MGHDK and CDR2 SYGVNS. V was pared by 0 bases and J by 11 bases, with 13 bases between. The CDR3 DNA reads TGTGCCAGCAGTGAATATCTGGGGGGCGAGGCTTTCTTT. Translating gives CASSEYLGGEAFF.

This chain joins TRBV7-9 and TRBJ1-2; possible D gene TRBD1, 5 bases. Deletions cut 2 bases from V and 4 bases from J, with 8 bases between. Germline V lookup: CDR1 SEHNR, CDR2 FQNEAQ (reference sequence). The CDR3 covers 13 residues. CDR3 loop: CASSLRDGYGYTF. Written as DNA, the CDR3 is TGTGCCAGCAGCTTACGGGACGGCTATGGCTACACCTTC.

The CDR3 reads CATSPLAAGGITGELFF. The CDR3 DNA is TGTGCCACTTCCCCGCTCGCCGCGGGGGGAATCACCGGGGAGCTGTTTTTT. The gene calls are TRBV24-1 and TRBJ2-2, with 8 bases lining up with TRBD2. This CDR3 spans 17 amino acids. The V and J ends lost 10 bases and 4 bases, in that order; junction bases with no gene match: 16. The germline V gene encodes CDR1 KGHDR and CDR2 SFDVKD.

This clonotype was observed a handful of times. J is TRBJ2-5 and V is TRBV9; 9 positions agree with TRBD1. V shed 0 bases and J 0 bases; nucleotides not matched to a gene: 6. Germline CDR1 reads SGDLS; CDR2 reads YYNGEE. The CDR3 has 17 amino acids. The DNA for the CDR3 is TGTGCCAGCAGCGTAGATACAGGGGGCTCCTACCAAGAGACCCAGTACTTC. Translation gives CASSVDTGGSYQETQYF.

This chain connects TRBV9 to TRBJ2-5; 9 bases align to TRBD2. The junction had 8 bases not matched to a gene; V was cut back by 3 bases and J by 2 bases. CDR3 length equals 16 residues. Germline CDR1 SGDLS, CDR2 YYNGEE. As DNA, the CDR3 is TGTGCCAGCAGCGGCCCCCTAGCGGGGTTGCAAGAGACCCAGTACTTC. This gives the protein CASSGPLAGLQETQYF.

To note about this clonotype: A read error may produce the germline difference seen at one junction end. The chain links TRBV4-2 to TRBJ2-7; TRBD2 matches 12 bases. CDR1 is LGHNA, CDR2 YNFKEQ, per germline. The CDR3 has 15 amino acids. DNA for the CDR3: TGTGCCAGCAACCAAGGGACTAGCGGGTTCTACGAGCAGTACTTC. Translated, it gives CASNQGTSGFYEQYF.

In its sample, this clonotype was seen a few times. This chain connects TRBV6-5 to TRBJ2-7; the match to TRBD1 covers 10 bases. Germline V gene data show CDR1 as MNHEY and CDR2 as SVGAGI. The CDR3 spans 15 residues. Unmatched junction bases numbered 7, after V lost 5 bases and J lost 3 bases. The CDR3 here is CASSQLTGGLYEQYF. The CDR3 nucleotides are TGTGCCAGCAGTCAATTGACAGGGGGCCTCTACGAGCAGTACTTC.

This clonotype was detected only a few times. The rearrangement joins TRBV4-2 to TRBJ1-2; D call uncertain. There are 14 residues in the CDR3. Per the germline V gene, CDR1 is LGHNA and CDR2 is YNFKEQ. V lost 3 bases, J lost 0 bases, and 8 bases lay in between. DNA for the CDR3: TGTGCCAGCAGCCAGCTTGGAACTAACTATGGCTACACCTTC. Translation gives CASSQLGTNYGYTF.

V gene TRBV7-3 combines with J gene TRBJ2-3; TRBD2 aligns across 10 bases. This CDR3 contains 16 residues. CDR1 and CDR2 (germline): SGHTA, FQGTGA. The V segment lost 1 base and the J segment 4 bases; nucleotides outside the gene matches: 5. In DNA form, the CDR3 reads TGTGCCAGCAGCTTAATGGCCAGCGGGGGGGCAGATACGCAGTATTTT. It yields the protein CASSLMASGGADTQYF. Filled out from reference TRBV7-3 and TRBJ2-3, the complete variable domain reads GAGVSQTPSNKVTEKGKYVELRCDPISGHTALYWYRQSLGQGPEFLIYFQGTGAADDSGLPNDRFFAVRPEGSVSTLKIQRTERGDSAVYLCASSLMASGGADTQYFGPGTRLTVL.

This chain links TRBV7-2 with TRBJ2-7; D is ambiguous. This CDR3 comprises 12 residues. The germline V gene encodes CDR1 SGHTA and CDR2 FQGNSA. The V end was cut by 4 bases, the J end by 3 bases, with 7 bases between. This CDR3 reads CASSSTHYEQYF. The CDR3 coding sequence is TGTGCCAGCAGCTCTACCCACTACGAGCAGTACTTC.

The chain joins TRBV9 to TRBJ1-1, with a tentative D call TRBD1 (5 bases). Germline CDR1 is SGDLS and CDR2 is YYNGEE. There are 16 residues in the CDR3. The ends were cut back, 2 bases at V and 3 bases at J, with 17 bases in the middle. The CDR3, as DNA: TGTGCCAGCAGCGTTACAAGGGAACGAGGGGACACTGAAGCTTTCTTT. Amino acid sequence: CASSVTRERGDTEAFF.

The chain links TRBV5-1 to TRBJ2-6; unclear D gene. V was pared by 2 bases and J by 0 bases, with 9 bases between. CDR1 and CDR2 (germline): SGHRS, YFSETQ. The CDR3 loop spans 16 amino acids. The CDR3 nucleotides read TGCGCCAGCAGCTTCTCTTTGGGCTCTGGGGCCAACGTCCTGACTTTC. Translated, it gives CASSFSLGSGANVLTF. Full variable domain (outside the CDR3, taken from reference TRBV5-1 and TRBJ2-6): KAGVTQTPRYLIKTRGQQVTLSCSPISGHRSVSWYQQTPGQGLQFLFEYFSETQRNKGNFPGRFSGRQFSNSRSEMNVSTLELGDSALYLCASSFSLGSGANVLTFGAGSRLTVL.

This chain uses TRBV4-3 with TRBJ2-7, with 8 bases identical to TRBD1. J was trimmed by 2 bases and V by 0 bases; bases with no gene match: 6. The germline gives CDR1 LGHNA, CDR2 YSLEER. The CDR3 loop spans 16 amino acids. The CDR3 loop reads CASSQDRTGFAYEQYF. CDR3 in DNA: TGCGCCAGCAGCCAAGACAGGACAGGGTTTGCCTACGAGCAGTACTTC.

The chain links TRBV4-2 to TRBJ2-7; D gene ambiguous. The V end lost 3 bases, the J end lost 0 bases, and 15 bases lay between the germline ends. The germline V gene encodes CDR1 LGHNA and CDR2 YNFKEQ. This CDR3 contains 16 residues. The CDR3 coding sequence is TGTGCCAGCAGCCAGGGCGCAGGATTGAGCTCCTACGAGCAGTACTTC. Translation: CASSQGAGLSSYEQYF.

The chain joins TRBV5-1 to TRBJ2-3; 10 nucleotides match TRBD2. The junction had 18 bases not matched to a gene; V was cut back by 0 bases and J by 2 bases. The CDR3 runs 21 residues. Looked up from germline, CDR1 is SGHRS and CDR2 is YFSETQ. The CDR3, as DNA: TGCGCCAGCAGCTTGGCGCGAGGGGGGTCTACTAGCGGGGCAAACACAGATACGCAGTATTTT. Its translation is CASSLARGGSTSGANTDTQYF.

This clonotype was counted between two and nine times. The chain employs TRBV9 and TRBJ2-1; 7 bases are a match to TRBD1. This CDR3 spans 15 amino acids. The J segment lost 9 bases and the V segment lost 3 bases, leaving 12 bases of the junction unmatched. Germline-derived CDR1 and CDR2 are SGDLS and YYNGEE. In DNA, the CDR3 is TGTGCCAGCAGCGCGTTAAACAGGGGCAACGTTGAGCAGTTCTTC. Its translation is CASSALNRGNVEQFF.

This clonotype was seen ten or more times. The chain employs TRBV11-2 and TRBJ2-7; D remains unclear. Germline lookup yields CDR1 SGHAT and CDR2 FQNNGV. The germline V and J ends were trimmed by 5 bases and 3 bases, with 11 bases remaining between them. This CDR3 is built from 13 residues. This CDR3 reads CASSHRGSYEQYF. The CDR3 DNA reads TGTGCCAGCAGCCACAGAGGCAGCTACGAGCAGTACTTC.

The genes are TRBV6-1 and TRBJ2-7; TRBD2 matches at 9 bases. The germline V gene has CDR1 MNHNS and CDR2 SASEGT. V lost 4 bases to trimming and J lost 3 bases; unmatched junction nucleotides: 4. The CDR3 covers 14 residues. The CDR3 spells CASSGLAGHYEQYF. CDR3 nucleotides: TGTGCCAGCAGTGGGCTAGCGGGGCACTACGAGCAGTACTTC.

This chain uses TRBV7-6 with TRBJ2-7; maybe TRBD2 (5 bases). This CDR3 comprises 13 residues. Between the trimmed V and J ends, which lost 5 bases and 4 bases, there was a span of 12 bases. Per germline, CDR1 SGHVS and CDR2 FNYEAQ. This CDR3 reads CASSPSTGYEQYF. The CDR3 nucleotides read TGTGCCAGCAGCCCCTCGACGGGATACGAGCAGTACTTC.

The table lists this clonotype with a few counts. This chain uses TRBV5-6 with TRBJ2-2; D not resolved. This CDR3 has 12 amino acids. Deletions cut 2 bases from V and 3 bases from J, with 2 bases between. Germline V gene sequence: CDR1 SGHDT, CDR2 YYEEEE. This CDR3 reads CASSFYTGELFF. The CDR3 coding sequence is TGTGCCAGCAGCTTTTACACCGGGGAGCTGTTTTTT.